This T cell receptor (beta chain) was retrieved from a study of T cells in Graves' hyperthyroidism and ophthalmopathy. Per the germline V gene, CDR1 is MDHEN and CDR2 is SYDVKM. V lost 3 bases to trimming and J lost 5 bases; unmatched junction nucleotides: 4. The CDR3 spans 13 residues. To note about this clonotype: Its antigen is currently unknown.

Study results and caveats: Ophthalmopathy prediction by the model preceded onset by a median 6.5 months.

Graves' hyperthyroidism without ophthalmopathy progression within 18 months was termed stable. These patients, aged 18 to 65, had recently diagnosed hyperthyroidism lasting under 2 months. Researchers amplified the TCR beta CDR3 regions from RNA transcripts. Primed by the HTBI set, a first-round RT-PCR was run on the TCR CDR3. TCRdb processed the multiplex PCR reads anew with MiXCR; each CDR3 protein has one entry. The data hold approximately 330,000 distinct CDR3 sequences, with around a fifth observed a single time. The origin of this receptor is a woman aged 45-59 years with Graves' hyperthyroidism. Sequencing was done on a sample of blood. The rearrangement uses TRBV28 and TRBJ2-7; TRBD1 aligns across 7 bases. CDR3 sequence: CASSLRGLNEQYF. CDR3 DNA: TGTGCCAGCAGTTTGAGGGGGCTCAACGAGCAGTACTTC.